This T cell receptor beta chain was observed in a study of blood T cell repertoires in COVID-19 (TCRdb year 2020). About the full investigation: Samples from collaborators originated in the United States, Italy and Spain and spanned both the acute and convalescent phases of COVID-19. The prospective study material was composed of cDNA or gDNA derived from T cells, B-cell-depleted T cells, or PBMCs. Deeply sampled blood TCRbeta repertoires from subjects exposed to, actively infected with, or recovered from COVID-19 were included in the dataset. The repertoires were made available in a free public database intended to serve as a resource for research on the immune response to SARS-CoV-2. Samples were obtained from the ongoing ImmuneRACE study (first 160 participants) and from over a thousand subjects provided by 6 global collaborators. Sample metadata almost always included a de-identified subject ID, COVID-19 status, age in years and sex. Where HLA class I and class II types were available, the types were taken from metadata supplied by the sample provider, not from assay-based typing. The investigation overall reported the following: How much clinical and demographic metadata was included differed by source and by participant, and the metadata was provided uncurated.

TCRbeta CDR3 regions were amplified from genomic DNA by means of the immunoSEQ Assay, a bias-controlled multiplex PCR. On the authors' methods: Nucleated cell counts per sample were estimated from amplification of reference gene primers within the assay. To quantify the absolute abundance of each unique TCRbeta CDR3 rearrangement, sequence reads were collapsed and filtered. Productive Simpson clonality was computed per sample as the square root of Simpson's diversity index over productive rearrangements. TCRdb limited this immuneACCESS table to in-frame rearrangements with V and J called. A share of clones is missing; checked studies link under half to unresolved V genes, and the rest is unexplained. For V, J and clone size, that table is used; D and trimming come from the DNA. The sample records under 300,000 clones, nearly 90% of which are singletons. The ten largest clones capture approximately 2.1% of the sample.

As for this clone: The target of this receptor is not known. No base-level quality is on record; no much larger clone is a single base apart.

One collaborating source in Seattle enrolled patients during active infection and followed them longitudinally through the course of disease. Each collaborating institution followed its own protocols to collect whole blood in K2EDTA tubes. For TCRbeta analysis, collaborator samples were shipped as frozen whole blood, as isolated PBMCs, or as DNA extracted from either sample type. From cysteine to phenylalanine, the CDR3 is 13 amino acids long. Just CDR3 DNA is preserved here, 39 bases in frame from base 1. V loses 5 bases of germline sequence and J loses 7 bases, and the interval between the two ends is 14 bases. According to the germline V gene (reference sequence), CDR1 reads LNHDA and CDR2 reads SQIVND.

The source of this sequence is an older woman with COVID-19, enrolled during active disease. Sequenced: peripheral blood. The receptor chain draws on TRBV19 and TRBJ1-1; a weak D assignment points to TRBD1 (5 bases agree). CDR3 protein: CASSPGDSLEAFF. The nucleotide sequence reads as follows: TGTGCCAGTAGTCCGGGGGACTCGCTTGAAGCTTTCTTT.